Listed here are 8 T cell receptor beta chains from one sample, sequenced in a study of blood T cell repertoires in COVID-19. Profiled with immunoSEQ multiplex PCR; TCRdb holds only in-frame clones, not every one. The table shows around 250,000 clones, with roughly 82% occurring only once. Specimen: PBMCs or T cells enriched from blood (not recorded which). The receptors here all came from a woman between 50 and 59 years old who had recovered from COVID-19.

V usage is TRBV7-2 and J usage is TRBJ2-7; D is ambiguous. Germline assignment: CDR1 SGHTA and CDR2 FQGNSA. This CDR3 is built from 14 residues. The germline V and J ends were trimmed by 1 base and 0 bases, with 7 bases remaining between them. The CDR3 coding sequence is TGTGCCAGCAGCTTAGACTCTAGCTCCTACGAGCAGTACTTC. Residues: CASSLDSSSYEQYF.

This chain links TRBV4-1 with TRBJ2-7, with D hard to call. Germline CDR1 and CDR2: MGHRA and YSYEKL. The CDR3 runs to 14 residues. Trimming took 4 bases from V and 5 from J, leaving 15 bases between them. CDR3 region: CASSLRQVEHEQYF. In DNA form, the CDR3 reads TGCGCCAGCAGCCTCCGGCAGGTAGAACACGAGCAGTACTTC.

The chain carries TRBV15 and TRBJ2-7; D possibly corresponds to TRBD1 (6 bases). Trimming cost V 5 bases and J 2 bases, with 13 bases left between them. Germline-derived CDR1 and CDR2 are LNHNV and YYDKDF (reference sequence). The CDR3 is 14 residues long. CDR3 nucleotide sequence: TGTGCCACCAGCCCGAGGACAGCCCCCTACGAGCAGTACTTC. Translation: CATSPRTAPYEQYF.

V usage is TRBV2 and J usage is TRBJ2-7; D unclear. The CDR3 extends over 12 amino acids. Germline V gene sequence: CDR1 SNHLY, CDR2 FYNNEI. V dropped 3 bases and J dropped 4 bases, with 7 bases sitting between them. The CDR3 reads CASSDDNYEQYF. CDR3 bases: TGTGCCAGCAGTGACGACAATTACGAGCAGTACTTC.

This chain connects TRBV7-2 to TRBJ1-3, with D hard to call. Trimming shortened V by 5 bases and J by 0 bases, and 5 bases separated the two germline ends. Germline V gene data show CDR1 as SGHTA and CDR2 as FQGNSA. There are 13 residues in the CDR3. The CDR3 sequence is CASSPNSGNTIYF. CDR3 in DNA: TGTGCCAGCAGCCCCAACTCTGGAAACACCATATATTTT.

The J gene is TRBJ1-4, the V gene TRBV7-2, with 8 bases lining up with TRBD1. The CDR3 is 15 amino acids. CDR1 and CDR2 from the germline V gene are SGHTA and FQGNSA. The J segment lost 7 bases and the V segment lost 5 bases, leaving 9 bases of the junction unmatched. This chain's CDR3 is CASSTRTGSIEKLFF. In DNA form, the CDR3 reads TGTGCCAGCAGCACGAGGACAGGGTCCATTGAAAAACTGTTTTTT.

The chain combines TRBV5-4 with TRBJ1-1, with 7 nucleotides matching TRBD1. CDR1 is SGHNT, CDR2 YYREEE, per germline (reference sequence). The CDR3 has 13 residues. Trimming cost V 4 bases and J 4 bases; bases outside gene matches: 4. CDR3 region: CASSGGGRTEAFF. The CDR3 DNA follows: TGTGCCAGCAGCGGAGGGGGCCGCACTGAAGCTTTCTTT.

The CDR3 DNA reads TGTGCCAGCAGAAGAATAGGACAGAACTATGGCTACACCTTC. This codes for CASRRIGQNYGYTF. V is TRBV2 and J is TRBJ1-2, with a possible D match to TRBD1 (6 bases). CDR1 and CDR2 (germline): SNHLY, FYNNEI. Trimming took 6 bases from V and 2 from J, leaving 13 bases between them. The CDR3 covers 14 residues. Together with reference TRBV2 and TRBJ1-2, the CDR3 gives the full variable domain: EPEVTQTPSHQVTQMGQEVILRCVPISNHLYFYWYRQILGQKVEFLVSFYNNEISEKSEIFDDQFSVERPDGSNFTLKIRSTKLEDSAMYFCASRRIGQNYGYTFGSGTRLTVV.